A single sample gave rise to the 32 T cell receptor beta chains below, sequenced in a study of blood T cell repertoires in COVID-19. Here immunoSEQ multiplex PCR was the method, and the copy in TCRdb shows in-frame clones only, minus some. Altogether about 46,000 clones are present, approximately 85% being singletons, with the ten largest covering approximately 15%. Sequencing was performed on peripheral blood. Every receptor here comes from a human donor in a cohort sampled during active COVID-19. The donor label of this sample is uncertain.

The table lists this clone with a few counts. The CDR3 DNA reads as TGTGCCAGCAGGAGTCGAGGGGGCGCAAGGATGGCCGGGGAGCTGTTTTTT. Encoded protein: CASRSRGGARMAGELFF. The chain is built from TRBV7-9 and TRBJ2-2; 7 nucleotides align to TRBD1. The length of the CDR3 is 17 residues. Germline CDR1 SEHNR, CDR2 FQNEAQ (reference sequence). The trim removed 6 bases at V and 6 bases at J, leaving 16 bases unmatched.

This clone was seen a single time. The DNA for the CDR3 is TGTGCCAGCAGTCTAAGACACCAGGGGTTTGGCTACACCTTC. Translated, it gives CASSLRHQGFGYTF. The genes are TRBV27 and TRBJ1-2, with D possibly being TRBD1 (6 bases). The V and J ends lost 5 bases and 7 bases respectively, with 17 bases between them. CDR1 and CDR2 (germline): MNHEY, SMNVEV (reference sequence). The CDR3 runs 14 residues.

The rearrangement uses TRBV2 and TRBJ1-6; 7 positions match TRBD1. The V gene's germline CDR1 is SNHLY and CDR2 FYNNEI. This CDR3 is 14 amino acids long. J was trimmed by 7 bases and V by 6 bases; bases with no gene match: 6. CDR3: CASSTGTVNSPLHF. CDR3 DNA: TGTGCCAGCAGCACCGGGACAGTAAATTCACCCCTCCACTTT.

The gene calls are TRBV7-3 and TRBJ2-2, with D maybe TRBD1 (6 bases). CDR3 length equals 13 residues. Germline V gene lookup returns CDR1 SGHTA and CDR2 FQGTGA. V was shortened by 7 bases and J by 5 bases, with 11 bases between the two germline ends. The CDR3 region has the DNA TGTGCCAGCAACGAACAGGGTACCGGGGAGCTGTTTTTT. Translated: CASNEQGTGELFF.

The chain links TRBV7-2 to TRBJ2-1, with D possibly matching TRBD1 (7 bases). Trimming pared 9 bases from V and 0 bases from J, leaving 15 bases between. Germline lookup yields CDR1 SGHTA and CDR2 FQGNSA. This CDR3 contains 15 residues. In nucleotides, the CDR3 is TGTGCCAGTACTCAGGGGGGCAGCTCCTACAATGAGCAGTTCTTC. Protein sequence: CASTQGGSSYNEQFF.

This clone appeared a single time. The rearrangement uses TRBV6-5 and TRBJ2-7; 12 positions agree with TRBD2. Germline V gene sequence: CDR1 MNHEY, CDR2 SVGAGI. V trimming: 6 bases; J trimming: 2 bases; junction bases outside the gene matches: 2. The CDR3 length is 14 residues. The CDR3 sequence is CASSGLAGPYEQYF. The CDR3, as DNA: TGTGCCAGCAGCGGACTAGCGGGGCCCTACGAGCAGTACTTC.

The chain has TRBV5-1 and TRBJ2-1; the match to TRBD2 covers 7 bases. Germline assignment: CDR1 SGHRS and CDR2 YFSETQ. Trimming removed 0 bases from V and 2 bases from J; junction bases left unmatched: 5. The CDR3 spans 16 residues. The CDR3, as DNA: TGCGCCAGCAGCTTGGCCCCGGGGGGTGCCTACAATGAGCAGTTCTTC. Encoded protein: CASSLAPGGAYNEQFF.

The gene calls are TRBV7-2 and TRBJ2-7, with TRBD2 matching over 7 bases. The V gene's germline CDR1 is SGHTA and CDR2 FQGNSA. CDR3 size: 15 residues. V lost 5 bases to trimming and J lost 2 bases; unmatched junction nucleotides: 9. The CDR3 spells CASSPRASGTYEQYF. The CDR3 region has the DNA TGTGCCAGCAGCCCCAGGGCTAGCGGAACCTACGAGCAGTACTTC.

This clone was detected only once. V gene TRBV7-8 combines with J gene TRBJ1-5, with D perhaps matching TRBD1 (6 bases). Per the germline V gene, CDR1 is SGHVS and CDR2 is FQNEAQ. The CDR3 has 13 residues. Trimming took off 5 bases at V and 11 bases at J, with 16 bases between the two ends. Here the CDR3 reads CASSPRGGRAQHF. Here the CDR3 DNA reads TGTGCCAGCAGCCCACGCGGGGGCCGGGCCCAGCATTTT. The full variable domain, its missing parts supplied by reference TRBV7-8 and TRBJ1-5, is GAGVSQSPRYKVAKRGQDVALRCDPISGHVSLFWYQQALGQGPEFLTYFQNEAQLDKSGLPSDRFFAERPEGSVSTLKIQRTQQEDSAVYLCASSPRGGRAQHFGDGTRLSIL.

The rearrangement joins TRBV23-1 to TRBJ1-1, with 7 bases identical to TRBD1. TRBV23-1 is placed among ORFs of uncertain function. This CDR3 region has 16 residues. With V trimmed by 2 bases and J by 10 bases, 16 bases remained unmatched. CDR3 sequence reads: CASSQTPPQGKGRAFF. CDR3 in DNA: TGCGCCAGCAGTCAAACCCCTCCACAGGGGAAGGGGAGAGCTTTCTTT.

This rearrangement joins TRBV7-9 to TRBJ1-3, with D maybe TRBD1 (5 bases). CDR1 SEHNR and CDR2 FQNEAQ come from the germline V gene (reference sequence). The ends were cut back, 3 bases at V and 2 bases at J, with 8 bases in the middle. The CDR3 totals 14 residues. CDR3 region: CASSFGGTGNTIYF. The DNA for the CDR3 is TGTGCCAGCAGCTTCGGGGGGACTGGAAACACCATATATTTT.

Only a few counts were recorded for this clone. The chain couples TRBV20-1 to TRBJ2-7, with 7 bases aligning to TRBD1. The CDR3 loop spans 15 amino acids. Trimming at V came to 3 bases and at J to 2 bases, leaving 10 bases not matched to a gene. CDR1 and CDR2 (germline): DFQATT, SNEGSKA (reference sequence). The CDR3 DNA reads TGCAGTGCTAGTTTCGGGACAGAGGTTACCTACGAGCAGTACTTC. Protein: CSASFGTEVTYEQYF.

The chain joins TRBV9 to TRBJ2-1; D possibly corresponds to TRBD1 (6 bases). CDR3 length: 16 amino acids. Germline V gene data show CDR1 as SGDLS and CDR2 as YYNGEE. The ends were cut back, 1 base at V and 2 bases at J, with 13 bases in the middle. For the CDR3, the DNA is TGTGCCAGCAGCGTATCGGGACACCCTCCCTACAATGAGCAGTTCTTC. This translates into CASSVSGHPPYNEQFF.

V usage is TRBV6-6 and J usage is TRBJ1-2, with 8 bases matching TRBD1. Germline V gene sequence: CDR1 MNHNY, CDR2 SVGAGI (reference sequence). Unmatched junction bases numbered 3, after V lost 6 bases and J lost 6 bases. The CDR3 extends over 12 amino acids. The CDR3 nucleotides are TGTGCCAGCAGGGACAGGGCTCATGGCTACACCTTC. Translation: CASRDRAHGYTF.

The chain has TRBV5-1 and TRBJ1-2; unclear D gene. The CDR3 contains 14 residues. Germline lookup yields CDR1 SGHRS and CDR2 YFSETQ. The V end lost 7 bases, the J end lost 3 bases, and 16 bases lay between the germline ends. The chain's CDR3 is CASRRWSTDYGYTF. CDR3 nucleotides: TGCGCCAGCCGCCGGTGGAGTACCGACTATGGCTACACCTTC.

The CDR3 loop is CASSTPPRADTQYF. In DNA, the CDR3 is TGTGCCAGCAGCACCCCTCCCCGGGCAGATACGCAGTATTTT. The chain recombines TRBV11-1 with TRBJ2-3; D is unresolved. The CDR3 is made up of 14 amino acids. Between the trimmed V and J ends, which lost 5 bases and 4 bases, there was a span of 13 bases. Germline V gene lookup returns CDR1 SGHAT and CDR2 FQDESV (reference sequence).

This chain uses TRBV5-1 with TRBJ2-5, with a weak D call TRBD2 (6 bases). The CDR3 contains 17 residues. Germline V gives CDR1 SGHRS, CDR2 YFSETQ. V was cut by 0 bases and J by 2 bases, with 17 bases left in between. The CDR3 protein is CASSLGAGKRKQETQYF. The DNA for the CDR3 is TGCGCCAGCAGCTTGGGGGCGGGGAAGCGCAAGCAAGAGACCCAGTACTTC. Using reference TRBV5-1 and TRBJ2-5 for the parts outside the CDR3, the full variable domain is KAGVTQTPRYLIKTRGQQVTLSCSPISGHRSVSWYQQTPGQGLQFLFEYFSETQRNKGNFPGRFSGRQFSNSRSEMNVSTLELGDSALYLCASSLGAGKRKQETQYFGPGTRLLVL.

The CDR3 here is CASRETGGLNTDTQYF. The DNA of the CDR3 is TGTGCCAGCAGAGAAACGGGGGGTCTTAACACAGATACGCAGTATTTT. This rearrangement joins TRBV4-2 to TRBJ2-3, with TRBD2 identical over 7 bases. The CDR3 is made up of 16 amino acids. Germline CDR1 and CDR2: LGHNA and YNFKEQ. With 6 bases clipped from V and 2 bases from J, the junction kept 11 bases outside the gene matches.

The V gene is TRBV7-3, the J gene TRBJ2-1; 7 bases are a match to TRBD2. Germline-derived CDR1 and CDR2 are SGHTA and FQGTGA. V shed 3 bases and J 0 bases; nucleotides not matched to a gene: 2. The CDR3 spans 15 residues. The CDR3: CASSFGGSSYNEQFF. CDR3 sequence (DNA): TGTGCCAGCAGCTTCGGGGGGAGCTCCTACAATGAGCAGTTCTTC. The full variable domain, completed using reference TRBV7-3 and TRBJ2-1, is GAGVSQTPSNKVTEKGKYVELRCDPISGHTALYWYRQSLGQGPEFLIYFQGTGAADDSGLPNDRFFAVRPEGSVSTLKIQRTERGDSAVYLCASSFGGSSYNEQFFGPGTRLTVL.

This clone has a single count. The CDR3 nucleotides read TGTGCCAGCAAGACTAGCGGGGTCGATGAGCAGTTCTTC. Amino acid sequence: CASKTSGVDEQFF. The chain combines TRBV2 with TRBJ2-1, with 11 bases fitting TRBD2. V shed 7 bases and J 8 bases; nucleotides not matched to a gene: 4. CDR1 SNHLY and CDR2 FYNNEI come from the germline V gene. This CDR3 region has 13 residues.

The chain is built from TRBV9 and TRBJ1-1; D gene ambiguous. The V gene's germline CDR1 is SGDLS and CDR2 YYNGEE. V was shortened by 2 bases and J by 3 bases, with 8 bases between the two germline ends. The CDR3 totals 13 residues. CDR3 coding DNA: TGTGCCAGCAGCGTTACTCCCCACACTGAAGCTTTCTTT. This gives the protein CASSVTPHTEAFF.

The chain employs TRBV11-2 and TRBJ1-2; no firm D call. The CDR3 is 15 residues long. CDR1 SGHAT and CDR2 FQNNGV come from the germline V gene. V was clipped by 1 base and J by 3 bases, with 12 bases between them. This CDR3 reads CASSLGAGLDYGYTF. In DNA, the CDR3 is TGTGCCAGCAGCTTAGGAGCGGGTTTGGACTATGGCTACACCTTC.

The chain combines TRBV2 with TRBJ1-2, with a weak D call TRBD1 (5 bases). Germline CDR1 is SNHLY and CDR2 is FYNNEI. The length of the CDR3 is 13 residues. The germline V and J ends were trimmed by 3 bases and 8 bases, with 13 bases remaining between them. The CDR3 bases are TGTGCCAGCAGTGACGACAGCCAGTCGGGCTACACCTTC. Translated: CASSDDSQSGYTF.

V usage is TRBV14 and J usage is TRBJ2-5, with D uncertain. With 1 base removed from V and 4 bases from J, the gap between germline ends came to 13 bases. This CDR3 has 15 amino acids. Germline values: CDR1 SGHDN, CDR2 FVKESK. CDR3 protein: CASSQAIHRRETQYF. In DNA form, the CDR3 reads TGTGCCAGCAGCCAAGCCATCCACCGGAGAGAGACCCAGTACTTC. Looking up the rest from reference TRBV14 and TRBJ2-5 gives the full variable domain: EAGVTQFPSHSVIEKGQTVTLRCDPISGHDNLYWYRRVMGKEIKFLLHFVKESKQDESGMPNNRFLAERTGGTYSTLKVQPAELEDSGVYFCASSQAIHRRETQYFGPGTRLLVL.

This clone was seen only a few times. V is TRBV2 and J is TRBJ1-5; TRBD1 might be the D (5 bases). From germline, CDR1 is SNHLY and CDR2 FYNNEI. The CDR3 consists of 14 residues. With 2 bases removed from V and 5 bases from J, the gap between germline ends came to 10 bases. CDR3 loop: CASSELAGYQPQHF. The CDR3, as DNA: TGTGCCAGCAGTGAATTGGCAGGGTATCAGCCCCAGCATTTT. Complete variable domain (other parts from reference TRBV2 and TRBJ1-5): EPEVTQTPSHQVTQMGQEVILRCVPISNHLYFYWYRQILGQKVEFLVSFYNNEISEKSEIFDDQFSVERPDGSNFTLKIRSTKLEDSAMYFCASSELAGYQPQHFGDGTRLSIL.

This chain uses TRBV6-6 with TRBJ1-2, with a weak D call TRBD1 (6 bases). The V gene's germline CDR1 is MNHNY and CDR2 SVGAGI (reference sequence). V lost 5 bases, J lost 7 bases, and 11 bases lay in between. The CDR3 has 12 residues. CDR3 nucleotide sequence: TGTGCCAGCAGTCATTACAGGGTTGGCTACACCTTC. Translated: CASSHYRVGYTF.

This sequence joins TRBV7-9 and TRBJ2-3; 8 bases align to TRBD2. Germline V gene data show CDR1 as SEHNR and CDR2 as FQNEAQ (reference sequence). The CDR3 covers 17 residues. V trimming: 5 bases; J trimming: 4 bases; junction bases outside the gene matches: 14. CDR3 sequence: CASSPGFGTRRADTQYF. The DNA of the CDR3 is TGTGCCAGCAGCCCCGGCTTCGGGACTAGGCGCGCAGATACGCAGTATTTT.

This clone showed up just a few times. The rearrangement links TRBV4-1 to TRBJ1-3, with D possibly TRBD1 on 6 matching bases. CDR3 length: 16 residues. Between the trimmed V and J ends, which lost 1 base and 4 bases, there was a span of 14 bases. Germline V gene sequence: CDR1 MGHRA, CDR2 YSYEKL. This CDR3 is CASSQGLGGSGNTIYF. CDR3 nucleotide sequence: TGCGCCAGCAGCCAAGGATTAGGGGGATCAGGAAACACCATATATTTT.

The chain couples TRBV5-4 to TRBJ1-6; D unclear. Trimming cost V 2 bases and J 7 bases, with 7 bases left between them. CDR3 length: 13 residues. The germline gives CDR1 SGHNT, CDR2 YYREEE (reference sequence). CDR3 amino acids: CASSLTGNSPLHF. CDR3 DNA: TGTGCCAGCAGCTTAACGGGGAATTCACCCCTCCACTTT. The variable domain in full, completed from reference TRBV5-4 and TRBJ1-6, reads ETGVTQSPTHLIKTRGQQVTLRCSSQSGHNTVSWYQQALGQGPQFIFQYYREEENGRGNFPPRFSGLQFPNYSSELNVNALELDDSALYLCASSLTGNSPLHFGNGTRLTVT.

This clone has only one observation. The chain has TRBV6-1 and TRBJ1-2; TRBD1 is a possible D gene (6 bases). The CDR3 sequence is 16 residues long. The ends were cut back, 2 bases at V and 3 bases at J, with 16 bases in the middle. In germline, CDR1 is MNHNS, CDR2 SASEGT. The CDR3 DNA sequence: TGTGCCAGCAGTGAAAGTGGGACACGAACTTACTATGGCTACACCTTC. It is translated as CASSESGTRTYYGYTF.

The CDR3 protein is CASSNTDTQYF. CDR3 bases: TGTGCCAGCAGTAACACAGATACGCAGTATTTT. This chain joins TRBV9 and TRBJ2-3; D call uncertain. There are 11 residues in the CDR3. Trimming took off 5 bases at V and 2 bases at J, with 3 bases between the two ends. Germline loops: CDR1 SGDLS, CDR2 YYNGEE.

V gene TRBV7-9 combines with J gene TRBJ2-7, with TRBD2 matching over 9 bases. J was trimmed by 2 bases and V by 1 base; bases with no gene match: 3. The CDR3 is made up of 15 amino acids. Per the germline V gene, CDR1 is SEHNR and CDR2 is FQNEAQ (reference sequence). In DNA, the CDR3 is TGTGCCAGCAGCTTAGAGGCGGGGGGGACCTACGAGCAGTACTTC. Translation: CASSLEAGGTYEQYF.